These 3 T cell receptor beta chains originate from one sample sequenced in a study of siplizumab effects on memory and regulatory T cells. Using immunoSEQ multiplex PCR, the repertoire was profiled, and TCRdb retains in-frame clones only, with some absent. The sample lists about 50,000 clones; roughly 90% were seen once. Material for sequencing was naive CD8+ T cells sorted from blood. The receptors derive from a human donor in good health.

The rearrangement uses TRBV5-1 and TRBJ2-7; D gene ambiguous. The CDR3 contains 13 residues. From germline, CDR1 is SGHRS and CDR2 YFSETQ. With 4 bases removed from V and 7 bases from J, the gap between germline ends came to 15 bases. For the CDR3, the DNA is TGCGCCAGCAGCGTGTCCGCACTGGGGGAGCAGTACTTC. It codes for CASSVSALGEQYF.

CDR3 loop: CASSQYDYEQYF. The CDR3 coding sequence is TGTGCCAGCAGCCAGTATGACTACGAGCAGTACTTC. This chain connects TRBV6-7 to TRBJ2-7; no definite D call. TRBV6-7 falls under the ORF class, with uncertain function. Trimming took 6 bases from V and 3 from J, leaving 9 bases between them. The CDR3 is 12 residues long.

The J gene is TRBJ2-2, the V gene TRBV7-8, with TRBD1 matching 8 bases. The CDR3 contains 16 residues. With 2 bases clipped from V and 4 bases from J, the junction kept 6 bases outside the gene matches. The V gene's germline CDR1 is SGHVS and CDR2 FQNEAQ. The CDR3 bases are TGTGCCAGCAGCTTAAACCGACAGGGGAGCACCGGGGAGCTGTTTTTT. This gives the protein CASSLNRQGSTGELFF.